What follows are 23 T cell receptor beta chains derived from one specimen sequenced in a study of cytomegalovirus exposure and HLA in healthy donors. Both 60 Vbeta primers and 13 Jbeta primers went into the PCR. Clones were sequenced by immunoSEQ multiplex PCR, and TCRdb holds only the in-frame ones, with some missing. The sample includes fewer than 120,000 clones, more than 65% seen only once; the top ten take about an eighth. The source material was PBMCs. These receptors all come from a man between 25 and 39 years old in good health and CMV-seropositive.

V usage is TRBV6-5 and J usage is TRBJ2-2; no definite D call. Germline V gene lookup returns CDR1 MNHEY and CDR2 SVGAGI. Between the trimmed V and J ends, which lost 6 bases and 2 bases, there was a span of 13 bases. This CDR3 is built from 15 residues. The DNA of the CDR3 is TGTGCCAGCAGCGAGACCCAGGTCAACACCGGGGAGCTGTTTTTT. Translating it yields CASSETQVNTGELFF.

In its sample, this clone was seen once. J is TRBJ2-5 and V is TRBV4-2, with D maybe TRBD2 (5 bases). The V gene lost 0 bases and the J gene lost 8 bases, with 16 bases spanning the gap. The CDR3 runs to 15 residues. Germline V gene sequence: CDR1 LGHNA, CDR2 YNFKEQ. The CDR3 loop is CASSQEGDGERTQYF. In nucleotides, the CDR3 is TGTGCCAGCAGCCAAGAGGGAGATGGCGAGAGAACCCAGTACTTC.

The rearrangement uses TRBV7-9 and TRBJ2-7, with D unclear. The germline V gene encodes CDR1 SEHNR and CDR2 FQNEAQ (reference sequence). The CDR3 loop spans 13 amino acids. The V end lost 4 bases, the J end lost 4 bases, and 11 bases lay between the germline ends. CDR3 in amino acids: CASSSPVTYEQYF. The CDR3 nucleotides read TGTGCCAGCAGCTCCCCAGTCACATACGAGCAGTACTTC.

The V call is TRBV7-2, the J call TRBJ2-3; weak D call: TRBD1 (6 bases). Trimming took off 1 base at V and 3 bases at J, with 11 bases between the two ends. The CDR3 loop spans 15 amino acids. The germline V gene has CDR1 SGHTA and CDR2 FQGNSA. DNA for the CDR3: TGTGCCAGCAGCTTAGTTGTCAGGGGAACAGATACGCAGTATTTT. Amino acids: CASSLVVRGTDTQYF.

The chain links TRBV11-2 to TRBJ1-1; 10 bases are shared with TRBD1. Germline assignment: CDR1 SGHAT and CDR2 FQNNGV. The length of the CDR3 is 13 residues. J lost 7 bases, V lost 4 bases, and 3 bases had no gene match. The CDR3 nucleotides are TGTGCCAGCAGCTACCGGGACAGGGGTGAAGCTTTCTTT. The encoded protein is CASSYRDRGEAFF.

This sequence joins TRBV5-6 and TRBJ2-7; TRBD1 is a possible D gene (6 bases). This CDR3 region has 12 residues. CDR1 and CDR2 (germline): SGHDT, YYEEEE. Trimming pared 2 bases from V and 3 bases from J, leaving 6 bases between. The CDR3 DNA sequence: TGTGCCAGCAGCTTAGGGGGCTACGAGCAGTACTTC. Encoded protein: CASSLGGYEQYF.

This clone appeared a few times. The rearrangement links TRBV9 to TRBJ2-2; 8 bases match TRBD2. The CDR3 sequence is 15 residues long. Germline CDR1 and CDR2: SGDLS and YYNGEE. V shed 0 bases, J shed 6 bases, and the junction held 4 bases outside the gene matches. CDR3 coding DNA: TGTGCCAGCAGCGTAGACGGGGGGGTAGCCGGGGAGCTGTTTTTT. As protein: CASSVDGGVAGELFF.

This clone has only a few counts. CDR3 protein: CASQGGWTSQETQYF. The CDR3 DNA is TGTGCCAGCCAGGGAGGGTGGACTAGCCAAGAGACCCAGTACTTC. V usage is TRBV6-1 and J usage is TRBJ2-5; TRBD2 matches at 7 bases. The CDR3 loop spans 15 amino acids. V lost 8 bases and J lost 1; bases outside the gene matches: 10. Germline V gene data show CDR1 as MNHNS and CDR2 as SASEGT.

The chain employs TRBV27 and TRBJ2-7; a weak D match, TRBD2 (5 bases). V dropped 3 bases and J dropped 5 bases, with 11 bases sitting between them. Germline V gene sequence: CDR1 MNHEY, CDR2 SMNVEV (reference sequence). The CDR3 sequence is 13 residues long. Here the CDR3 reads CASSFLARHEQYF. CDR3 nucleotides: TGTGCCAGCAGTTTCCTAGCCCGCCACGAGCAGTACTTC.

The V and J genes are TRBV11-2 and TRBJ2-3, with a possible D match to TRBD2 (6 bases). The CDR3 totals 16 residues. Per the germline V gene, CDR1 is SGHAT and CDR2 is FQNNGV. V was shortened by 4 bases and J by 4 bases, with 18 bases between the two germline ends. This CDR3 reads CASSSGDFLVADTQYF. The CDR3 DNA follows: TGTGCCAGCAGCTCGGGGGACTTTCTGGTGGCAGATACGCAGTATTTT.

The J gene is TRBJ1-1, the V gene TRBV29-1; D ambiguous. The CDR3 is 11 residues long. Trimming left V 4 bases short and J 8 bases short, with 11 bases between. Germline CDR1 is SQVTM and CDR2 is ANQGSEA. CDR3 region: CSVGSRGEAFF. The CDR3 DNA reads as TGCAGCGTTGGGTCGCGCGGGGAAGCTTTCTTT.

The chain links TRBV9 to TRBJ2-7; TRBD1 matches 8 bases. Looked up from germline, CDR1 is SGDLS and CDR2 is YYNGEE. V lost 4 bases to trimming and J lost 0 bases; unmatched junction nucleotides: 18. This CDR3 has 19 residues. The CDR3 loop is CASSPGLGFGQGNSYEQYF. CDR3 DNA sequence: TGTGCCAGCAGCCCGGGGTTAGGGTTCGGACAGGGAAACTCCTACGAGCAGTACTTC.

DNA of the CDR3: TGTGCCAGCAGCTTAGTGTTTAGCGATGAGCAGTTCTTC. Amino acid sequence: CASSLVFSDEQFF. This chain links TRBV11-3 with TRBJ2-1; perhaps TRBD2 as D (5 bases). The CDR3 contains 13 residues. With 1 base removed from V and 8 bases from J, the gap between germline ends came to 9 bases. CDR1 and CDR2 (germline): SGHNT, YENEEA. The whole variable domain, remainder taken from reference TRBV11-3 and TRBJ2-1, is EAGVVQSPRYKIIEKKQPVAFWCNPISGHNTLYWYLQNLGQGPELLIRYENEEAVDDSQLPKDRFSAERLKGVDSTLKIQPAELGDSAVYLCASSLVFSDEQFFGPGTRLTVL.

This chain uses TRBV18 with TRBJ1-5; the D is unclear. Germline lookup yields CDR1 KGHSH and CDR2 LQKENI. CDR3 length equals 20 residues. V dropped 2 bases and J dropped 0 bases, with 23 bases sitting between them. DNA for the CDR3: TGTGCCAGCTCACCAAAAAGCCCGGGTTTAGCAGTCGATAGCAATCAGCCCCAGCATTTT. Its translation is CASSPKSPGLAVDSNQPQHF.

This rearrangement joins TRBV5-1 to TRBJ1-1, with 7 positions matching TRBD1. The CDR3 loop spans 13 amino acids. With 5 bases clipped from V and 6 bases from J, the junction kept 7 bases outside the gene matches. Germline V gene data show CDR1 as SGHRS and CDR2 as YFSETQ. The CDR3 is CASSSPGQPEAFF. The CDR3 DNA is TGCGCCAGCAGTTCCCCGGGACAGCCTGAAGCTTTCTTT.

The CDR3 protein is CASSRDRGGSNSPLHF. In DNA, the CDR3 is TGTGCCAGCAGCCGGGACAGGGGTGGGTCTAATTCACCCCTCCACTTT. The rearrangement joins TRBV7-9 to TRBJ1-6; 10 bases agree with TRBD1. With 5 bases clipped from V and 6 bases from J, the junction kept 7 bases outside the gene matches. Per the germline V gene, CDR1 is SEHNR and CDR2 is FQNEAQ (reference sequence). The CDR3 is made up of 16 amino acids.

This clone occurred once. This sequence joins TRBV7-2 and TRBJ2-3, with D tentatively TRBD2 (6 bases). V was pared by 4 bases and J by 2 bases, with 13 bases between. The CDR3 consists of 15 residues. Germline V gene data show CDR1 as SGHTA and CDR2 as FQGNSA. The CDR3 region has the DNA TGTGCCAGCAGCTCCTTAGCGGTTCACACAGATACGCAGTATTTT. Its protein product is CASSSLAVHTDTQYF.

This clone turned up a few times. The V and J genes are TRBV27 and TRBJ1-5; 7 nucleotides match TRBD1. V gave up 3 bases and J gave up 2 bases; unmatched junction bases: 4. Germline V gene sequence: CDR1 MNHEY, CDR2 SMNVEV (reference sequence). The CDR3 runs to 15 residues. The CDR3 protein is CASSLAGGGNQPQHF. CDR3 nucleotides: TGTGCCAGCAGTTTGGCAGGGGGTGGCAATCAGCCCCAGCATTTT.

V usage is TRBV10-3 and J usage is TRBJ2-1, with 13 nucleotides matching TRBD2. The CDR3 has 17 residues. Germline V CDR1 and CDR2: ENHRY, SYGVKD. After removal of 3 bases from V and 9 bases from J, the junction contained 11 bases not matched to a gene. The chain's CDR3 is CAISDPGLAGEGSEQFF. CDR3 coding DNA: TGTGCCATCAGTGACCCTGGACTAGCGGGGGAAGGGAGTGAGCAGTTCTTC.

The rearrangement joins TRBV4-1 to TRBJ1-6, with TRBD1 matching 10 bases. CDR1 is MGHRA and CDR2 is YSYEKL in the germline V gene. With 6 bases clipped from V and 10 bases from J, the junction kept 6 bases outside the gene matches. The CDR3 runs to 14 residues. The CDR3 protein is CASRRTGGISPLHF. CDR3 coding DNA: TGCGCCAGCAGGCGGACAGGGGGAATCTCACCCCTCCACTTT.

V and J are TRBV27 and TRBJ1-5, with a weak D call TRBD1 (6 bases). The CDR3 sequence is 13 residues long. V gave up 5 bases and J gave up 4 bases, with 9 bases separating them. CDR1 MNHEY and CDR2 SMNVEV come from the germline V gene (reference sequence). For the CDR3, the DNA is TGTGCCAGCAGTCTGGGGACAAATCAGCCCCAGCATTTT. It specifies CASSLGTNQPQHF.

This chain connects TRBV6-1 to TRBJ2-2; a possible D gene is TRBD2 (6 bases). Trimming cost V 7 bases and J 8 bases, with 14 bases left between them. Germline V gene sequence: CDR1 MNHNS, CDR2 SASEGT. This CDR3 spans 13 amino acids. Written as DNA, the CDR3 is TGTGCCAGCATATTCCTAGGGAGGGGGGAGCTGTTTTTT. Its protein product is CASIFLGRGELFF.

The rearrangement joins TRBV7-2 to TRBJ2-5; D gene uncertain. This CDR3 has 15 residues. Germline V gene sequence: CDR1 SGHTA, CDR2 FQGNSA. V was cut by 3 bases and J by 5 bases, with 16 bases left in between. In DNA form, the CDR3 reads TGTGCCAGCAGCTTCCCCTCAGAGGAGCCTGAGACCCAGTACTTC. This gives the protein CASSFPSEEPETQYF. The variable domain in full, completed from reference TRBV7-2 and TRBJ2-5, reads GAGVSQSPSNKVTEKGKDVELRCDPISGHTALYWYRQSLGQGLEFLIYFQGNSAPDKSGLPSDRFSAERTGGSVSTLTIQRTQQEDSAVYLCASSFPSEEPETQYFGPGTRLLVL.